Shown below are 23 T cell receptor beta chains from a single sample sequenced in a study of OX40 agonist ivuxolimab in advanced cancers. This table comes from immunoSEQ multiplex PCR, and its TCRdb copy is limited to in-frame clones, with some not included. The table has roughly 39,000 clones, roughly 90% seen once. The sample consisted of CD4+ or CD8+ T cells sorted from blood, taken in a trial of the OX40 agonist ivuxolimab. The receptors stem from an adult with an advanced solid tumor such as melanoma, head and neck, liver or kidney cancer.

With regard to this clone: Germline and junction disagree at one end, which may indicate a read error. The rearrangement links TRBV6-6 to TRBJ2-1; TRBD2 matches 9 bases. CDR1 is MNHNY, CDR2 SVGAGI, per germline (reference sequence). The CDR3 has 13 residues. CDR3 in amino acids: CASSDSSGRSKFF. CDR3 DNA sequence: TGTGCCAGCAGTGACTCGAGCGGGAGGTCCAAGTTCTTC.

V and J are TRBV25-1 and TRBJ2-7; TRBD1 matches at 9 bases. The CDR3 consists of 15 residues. From germline, CDR1 is MGHDK and CDR2 SYGVNS. The V and J ends lost 6 bases and 2 bases, in that order; junction bases with no gene match: 8. Written as DNA, the CDR3 is TGTGCCAGCAGGGAGGGCCGGGACAGGGCCTACGAGCAGTACTTC. It translates to CASREGRDRAYEQYF.

The CDR3 reads CSARDGREQYF. In nucleotides, the CDR3 is TGCAGTGCTAGAGACGGCCGCGAGCAGTACTTC. The V gene is TRBV20-1, the J gene TRBJ2-7; D is unclear. The CDR3 sequence is 11 residues long. Germline V CDR1 and CDR2: DFQATT, SNEGSKA (reference sequence). Trimming cost V 0 bases and J 6 bases, with 6 bases left between them.

This clone was seen a single time. V gene TRBV11-2 combines with J gene TRBJ2-7; 11 bases fit TRBD1. The CDR3 runs to 17 residues. Germline CDR1 and CDR2: SGHAT and FQNNGV. Trimming removed 4 bases from V and 3 bases from J; junction bases left unmatched: 11. CDR3 sequence: CASSSFRTGGEVYEQYF. The CDR3 bases are TGTGCCAGCAGCTCCTTCCGGACAGGGGGCGAGGTCTACGAGCAGTACTTC.

The chain uses TRBV5-4 and TRBJ2-3; TRBD2 matches at 8 bases. The CDR3 loop spans 15 amino acids. Germline CDR1 and CDR2: SGHNT and YYREEE (reference sequence). Trimming at V came to 4 bases and at J to 8 bases, leaving 12 bases not matched to a gene. The CDR3 is CASSLTGTRVVTQYF. CDR3 in DNA: TGTGCCAGCAGCCTAACCGGGACTAGGGTGGTTACGCAGTATTTT.

The V call is TRBV2, the J call TRBJ2-4, with D perhaps TRBD2 (5 bases). Germline-derived CDR1 and CDR2 are SNHLY and FYNNEI. The CDR3 length is 16 residues. Trimming left V 6 bases short and J 0 bases short, with 15 bases between. CDR3 bases: TGTGCCAGCAGGAGGGAAAGTCAGGTAGCCAAAAACATTCAGTACTTC. This translates into CASRRESQVAKNIQYF.

This chain joins TRBV28 and TRBJ1-2; D is ambiguous. The CDR3 sequence is 12 residues long. Trimming removed 7 bases at V and 2 bases at J, with 8 bases between. Looked up from germline, CDR1 is MDHEN and CDR2 is SYDVKM. The CDR3 sequence: CASKVQNYGYTF. CDR3 DNA: TGTGCCAGCAAGGTACAGAACTATGGCTACACCTTC.

The V gene is TRBV7-9, the J gene TRBJ2-7; D is uncertain. This CDR3 is built from 12 residues. From germline, CDR1 is SEHNR and CDR2 FQNEAQ (reference sequence). Trimming pared 2 bases from V and 4 bases from J, leaving 6 bases between. CDR3 amino acids: CASSLFGYEQYF. CDR3 bases: TGTGCCAGCAGCTTATTCGGGTACGAGCAGTACTTC.

The genes are TRBV7-6 and TRBJ2-2; 8 nucleotides agree with TRBD1. There are 15 residues in the CDR3. Germline values: CDR1 SGHVS, CDR2 FNYEAQ. Trimming removed 6 bases from V and 6 bases from J; junction bases left unmatched: 9. CDR3 in amino acids: CASRRQGWGSGELFF. CDR3 coding DNA: TGTGCCAGCAGACGACAGGGGTGGGGATCCGGGGAGCTGTTTTTT.

The chain joins TRBV15 to TRBJ2-6, with D perhaps matching TRBD1 (6 bases). The germline gives CDR1 LNHNV, CDR2 YYDKDF (reference sequence). Deletions cut 4 bases from V and 3 bases from J, with 13 bases between. There are 16 residues in the CDR3. The CDR3 loop is CATSTSGDGGANVLTF. The DNA of the CDR3 is TGTGCCACCAGCACTTCAGGGGATGGTGGGGCCAACGTCCTGACTTTC. Supplemented by reference TRBV15 and TRBJ2-6, the full variable domain reads DAMVIQNPRYQVTQFGKPVTLSCSQTLNHNVMYWYQQKSSQAPKLLFHYYDKDFNNEADTPDNFQSRRPNTSFCFLDIRSPGLGDTAMYLCATSTSGDGGANVLTFGAGSRLTVL.

V usage is TRBV11-2 and J usage is TRBJ2-2, with TRBD2 identical over 7 bases. Unmatched junction bases numbered 9, after V lost 6 bases and J lost 5 bases. The CDR3 has 15 residues. Per the germline V gene, CDR1 is SGHAT and CDR2 is FQNNGV. In nucleotides, the CDR3 is TGTGCCAGCAGTCGTGAGCGGGGCGAGACCGGGGAGCTGTTTTTT. This codes for CASSRERGETGELFF.

As DNA, the CDR3 is TGTGCCAGCAGCTTAGTCTCGGACATCACCTACGAGCAGTACTTC. Amino acids: CASSLVSDITYEQYF. V is TRBV11-2 and J is TRBJ2-7, with D perhaps matching TRBD1 (5 bases). Germline V gives CDR1 SGHAT, CDR2 FQNNGV. The V end was cut by 1 base, the J end by 2 bases, with 12 bases between. This CDR3 spans 15 amino acids.

In nucleotides, the CDR3 is TGTGCCAGCAGTCCTGGGGGGTGGACAGATACGCAGTATTTT. Residues: CASSPGGWTDTQYF. The V call is TRBV6-5, the J call TRBJ2-3, with D possibly TRBD2 on 6 matching bases. This CDR3 has 14 amino acids. V was cut by 5 bases and J by 3 bases, with 12 bases left in between. The germline V gene encodes CDR1 MNHEY and CDR2 SVGAGI.

The V and J genes are TRBV28 and TRBJ1-6, with 8 bases aligning to TRBD1. V gave up 5 bases and J gave up 10 bases; unmatched junction bases: 7. CDR3 length: 14 amino acids. Germline V gene data show CDR1 as MDHEN and CDR2 as SYDVKM. In DNA form, the CDR3 reads TGTGCCAGCAGTCTGGACAGGGCATACTCACCCCTCCACTTT. This translates into CASSLDRAYSPLHF.

This clone has only one observation. V gene TRBV6-1 combines with J gene TRBJ2-6, with 8 bases lining up with TRBD2. Trimming at V came to 1 base and at J to 0 bases, leaving 11 bases not matched to a gene. The CDR3 loop spans 20 amino acids. Looked up from germline, CDR1 is MNHNS and CDR2 is SASEGT. Written as DNA, the CDR3 is TGTGCCAGCAGTGAAGGGGGACTAGGAGCGTTAACCTCTGGGGCCAACGTCCTGACTTTC. This translates into CASSEGGLGALTSGANVLTF.

V and J are TRBV15 and TRBJ2-6; D is unresolved. The CDR3 loop spans 17 amino acids. The germline CDR1 and CDR2 sequences are LNHNV and YYDKDF (reference sequence). The ends were cut back, 1 base at V and 1 base at J, with 11 bases in the middle. The CDR3 sequence: CATSRGAPTSGANVLTF. DNA for the CDR3: TGTGCCACCAGCAGAGGGGCTCCGACTTCTGGGGCCAACGTCCTGACTTTC.

In the case of this clone: Because the CDR3's place on the DNA is in doubt, the DNA is left out and the CDR3 is given as listed by TCRdb. The V call is TRBV21-1, the J call TRBJ1-5. TRBV21-1 is marked as a pseudogene. Ends included, the CDR3 has 17 residues. This chain's CDR3 is CASSKAGVARGNQPQHF.

This clone showed up just once. The genes are TRBV9 and TRBJ2-3; 10 nucleotides line up with TRBD2. Germline V gene data show CDR1 as SGDLS and CDR2 as YYNGEE. Trimming removed 3 bases from V and 5 bases from J; junction bases left unmatched: 12. This CDR3 contains 17 residues. This CDR3 reads CASSARGGEREGDTQYF. CDR3 coding DNA: TGTGCCAGCAGCGCCCGGGGCGGGGAGCGGGAGGGAGATACGCAGTATTTT.

The chain recombines TRBV28 with TRBJ2-2; weak D call: TRBD1 (5 bases). V was clipped by 6 bases and J by 8 bases, with 16 bases between them. The germline V gene has CDR1 MDHEN and CDR2 SYDVKM. The CDR3 has 14 residues. The CDR3 here is CASRSSGFFGELFF. The CDR3 DNA reads TGTGCCAGCAGATCCTCAGGGTTCTTTGGGGAGCTGTTTTTT. Drawing the rest from reference TRBV28 and TRBJ2-2, the complete variable domain is DVKVTQSSRYLVKRTGEKVFLECVQDMDHENMFWYRQDPGLGLRLIYFSYDVKMKEKGDIPEGYSVSREKKERFSLILESASTNQTSMYLCASRSSGFFGELFFGEGSRLTVL.

The J gene is TRBJ2-3, the V gene TRBV5-4, with TRBD2 identical over 9 bases. Trimming cost V 0 bases and J 3 bases; bases outside gene matches: 11. CDR3 length: 18 residues. The germline V gene encodes CDR1 SGHNT and CDR2 YYREEE (reference sequence). The CDR3, as DNA: TGTGCCAGCAGCTTGGGGGGGTTAGCGGGAGCTAGGACAGATACGCAGTATTTT. Translated, it gives CASSLGGLAGARTDTQYF.

The J gene is TRBJ1-2, the V gene TRBV30; no reliable D call. This CDR3 contains 14 residues. Trimming cost V 3 bases and J 8 bases, with 19 bases left between them. Germline V gives CDR1 GTSNPN, CDR2 SVGIG (reference sequence). The CDR3 bases are TGTGCCTGGAGCCCCCGCGGGGAAGCGTTAGGCTACACCTTC. This encodes CAWSPRGEALGYTF.

V and J are TRBV30 and TRBJ1-5; D is unresolved. Deletions cut 1 base from V and 3 bases from J, with 7 bases between. The CDR3 runs to 13 residues. Germline CDR1 GTSNPN, CDR2 SVGIG (reference sequence). The CDR3 protein is CAWSGGFNQPQHF. CDR3 sequence (DNA): TGTGCCTGGAGTGGGGGTTTCAATCAGCCCCAGCATTTT.

This clone was recorded once. This chain links TRBV5-6 with TRBJ1-5; 7 bases map to TRBD1. V gave up 2 bases and J gave up 3 bases; unmatched junction bases: 2. Germline V CDR1 and CDR2: SGHDT, YYEEEE. The CDR3 has 14 amino acids. CDR3 sequence (DNA): TGTGCCAGCAGCTTACAGGGGATCAATCAGCCCCAGCATTTT. It is translated as CASSLQGINQPQHF. Using reference TRBV5-6 and TRBJ1-5 for the parts outside the CDR3, the full variable domain is DAGVTQSPTHLIKTRGQQVTLRCSPKSGHDTVSWYQQALGQGPQFIFQYYEEEERQRGNFPDRFSGHQFPNYSSELNVNALLLGDSALYLCASSLQGINQPQHFGDGTRLSIL.